A selection of T cell receptor beta chains follows, all from one sample in a study of beta chain features in type 1 diabetes. Sequencing was performed with immunoSEQ multiplex PCR; in TCRdb, only in-frame clones are kept and a portion is missing. The sample shows approximately 130,000 clones, about 18% of them seen only once. The material sequenced was central memory CD4+ T cells from blood. The receptors come from a man between 18 and 29 years old with type 1 diabetes. Each CDR3 is given with its conserved first and last residue. A D gene is named only where the DNA matches it firmly. Some rows have no size entry. The others give once, few or many, or a class for an expanded clone.

j_call	d_call	cdr3_length	clone_size	v_call	cdr3_nt	cdr3_aa
TRBJ2-3	TRBD2	16	few	TRBV19	TGTGCCAGTAGTCCCGCTACTAGCGGGGGGACAGATACGCAGTATTTT	CASSPATSGGTDTQYF
TRBJ2-2	TRBD1	15	many	TRBV2	TGTGCCAGCCGATACCGGGACAGGACTACCGGGGAGCTGTTTTTT	CASRYRDRTTGELFF
TRBJ2-3	NA	13	few	TRBV30	TGTGCCTGGAGTGCAACGGGCACAGATACGCAGTATTTT	CAWSATGTDTQYF
TRBJ2-3	NA	13	NA	TRBV30	TGTGCCTCGTTTAGGGTATCGGCAGATACGCAGTATTTT	CASFRVSADTQYF
TRBJ1-1	NA	14	few	TRBV4-2	TGTGCCAGCAGCCAGGACTCCAGGGGCACTGAAGCTTTCTTT	CASSQDSRGTEAFF
TRBJ2-1	TRBD2	14	few	TRBV10-3	TGTGCCATCGCTACTAGCGGCTCCTACAATGAGCAGTTCTTC	CAIATSGSYNEQFF
TRBJ1-1	NA	17	NA	TRBV11-2	TGTGCCAGCAGCTTAGATAACGAGGCGGCTGGGAACACTGAAGCTTTCTTT	CASSLDNEAAGNTEAFF
TRBJ2-7	NA	12	many	TRBV7-9	TGTGCCAGCAGCTTAGCGGGGGGCGAGCAGTACTTC	CASSLAGGEQYF
TRBJ1-2	NA	14	NA	TRBV5-4	TGTGCCAGCAGCCTGGCGGGGGCTTCTCGTGGCTACACCTTC	CASSLAGASRGYTF
TRBJ1-1	NA	11	few	TRBV20-1	TGCAGTGCCCCCTCCCCGGGTGAAGCTTTCTTT	CSAPSPGEAFF
TRBJ2-1	TRBD1	13	few	TRBV5-6	TGTGCCAGCAGCCCGACAGGGGGCAGTGAGCAGTTCTTC	CASSPTGGSEQFF
TRBJ1-1	NA	13	few	TRBV7-6	TGTGCCAGCAGCTCCGACAGCAACACTGAAGCTTTCTTT	CASSSDSNTEAFF
TRBJ2-1	NA	11	few	TRBV20-1	TGCAGTGCTAGAGATATAGCGAGGGAGTTCTTC	CSARDIAREFF
TRBJ2-7	NA	13	NA	TRBV7-2	TGTGCCAGCAGCACCCGGGACGGCTACGAGCAGTACTTC	CASSTRDGYEQYF
TRBJ2-5	TRBD2	15	NA	TRBV7-2	TGTGCCAGCAGCTTAGGGGACTACCTACAAGAGACCCAGTACTTC	CASSLGDYLQETQYF
TRBJ1-3	NA	15	few	TRBV30	TGTGCCTGGAGTGTATCGAAGTACTCTGGAAACACCATATATTTT	CAWSVSKYSGNTIYF
TRBJ2-4	NA	16	few	TRBV7-8	TGTGCCAGCAGCTTAGGTGTGGGGGTCCCCCAAAACATTCAGTACTTC	CASSLGVGVPQNIQYF
TRBJ2-4	NA	14	NA	TRBV5-4	TGTGCCAGCAGCTTGAAAACTTCATCACACATTCAGTACTTC	CASSLKTSSHIQYF
TRBJ2-1	TRBD1	12	few	TRBV29-1	TGCAGCGTTGAAAAGGGGGCGAATGAGCAGTTCTTC	CSVEKGANEQFF
TRBJ1-5	NA	15	NA	TRBV19	TGTGCCAGTAGTATAAGTTTGAGGGGCAATCAGCCCCAGCATTTT	CASSISLRGNQPQHF
TRBJ2-3	NA	12	many	TRBV2	TGTACGGCGGGCCGGGGCACAGATACGCAGTATTTT	CTAGRGTDTQYF
TRBJ2-7	TRBD2	13	NA	TRBV5-1	TGCGCCAGCAGCCCGTGGGGGGGCTACGAGCAGTACTTC	CASSPWGGYEQYF
TRBJ2-7	TRBD2	16	NA	TRBV4-2	TGTGCCAGCAGTGAGGCTCGGGAGGCCTCCTCCTACGAGCAGTACTTC	CASSEAREASSYEQYF
TRBJ2-4	NA	16	NA	TRBV4-3	TGCGCCAGCAGCCAAGATCCAAGGCTTGAGGGGAACATTCAGTACTTC	CASSQDPRLEGNIQYF
TRBJ1-1	NA	19	NA	TRBV30	TGTGCCTGGAGTGCCTCGGCCTACGGGGACGCAAAGCTAGCCACTGAAGCTTTCTTT	CAWSASAYGDAKLATEAFF
TRBJ1-1	NA	14	few	TRBV13	TGTGCCAGCGGTGTCCGGACAAGGAACACTGAAGCTTTCTTT	CASGVRTRNTEAFF
TRBJ2-1	NA	13	few	TRBV15	TGTGCCACCAGCAGGACTGACTACAATGAGCAGTTCTTC	CATSRTDYNEQFF
TRBJ1-6	NA	20	NA	TRBV12-2	TGTGCAAGTCGCTTTGTTGGGGACAGAAAGTTCCGCCTATCTAATTCACCCCTCCACTTT	CASRFVGDRKFRLSNSPLHF
TRBJ2-7	NA	14	few	TRBV7-2	TGTGCCAGCAGCCCGGGCTACTTATCCTACGAGCAGTACTTC	CASSPGYLSYEQYF
TRBJ2-4	NA	19	NA	TRBV28	TGTGCCAGCAGTTTTAACCAGGTGCGAACAGCACTAGCCAAAAACATTCAGTACTTC	CASSFNQVRTALAKNIQYF
TRBJ2-1	TRBD2	16	NA	TRBV15	TGTGCCACCAGGGTGAGCGGGGGTCCAATTTACAATGAGCAGTTCTTC	CATRVSGGPIYNEQFF
TRBJ1-2	TRBD1	13	few	TRBV30	TGTGCCTGGGAAGGACAGGGGAGATATGGCTACACCTTC	CAWEGQGRYGYTF
TRBJ2-2	NA	14	few	TRBV7-3	TGTGCCAGCAGCTTAAAAGGAGGGGCCGGGGAGCTGTTTTTT	CASSLKGGAGELFF